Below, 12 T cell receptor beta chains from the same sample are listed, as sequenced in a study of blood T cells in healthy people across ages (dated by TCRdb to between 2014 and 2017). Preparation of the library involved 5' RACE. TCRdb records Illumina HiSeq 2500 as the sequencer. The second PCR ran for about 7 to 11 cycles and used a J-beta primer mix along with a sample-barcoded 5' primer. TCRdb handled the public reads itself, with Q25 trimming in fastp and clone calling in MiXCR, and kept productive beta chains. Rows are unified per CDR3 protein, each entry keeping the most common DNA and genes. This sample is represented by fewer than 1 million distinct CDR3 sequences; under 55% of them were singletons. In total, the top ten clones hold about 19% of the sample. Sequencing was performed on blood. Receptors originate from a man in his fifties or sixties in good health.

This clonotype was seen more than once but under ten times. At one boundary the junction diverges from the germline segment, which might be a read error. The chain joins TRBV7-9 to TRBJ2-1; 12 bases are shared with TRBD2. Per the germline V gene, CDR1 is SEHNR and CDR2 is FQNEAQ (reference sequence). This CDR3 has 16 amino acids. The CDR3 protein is CASSLAGGPFIDEQFF. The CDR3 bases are TGTGCCAGCAGCCTAGCGGGGGGGCCGTTTATCGATGAGCAGTTCTTC.

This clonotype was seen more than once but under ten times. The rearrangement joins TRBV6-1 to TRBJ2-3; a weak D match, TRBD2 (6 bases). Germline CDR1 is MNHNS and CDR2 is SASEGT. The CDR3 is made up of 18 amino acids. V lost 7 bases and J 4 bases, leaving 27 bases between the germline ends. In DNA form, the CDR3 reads TGTGCCAGCAAAACGAATAAGGCACGGGGGTTAGGTTCAGATACGCAGTATTTT. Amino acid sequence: CASKTNKARGLGSDTQYF.

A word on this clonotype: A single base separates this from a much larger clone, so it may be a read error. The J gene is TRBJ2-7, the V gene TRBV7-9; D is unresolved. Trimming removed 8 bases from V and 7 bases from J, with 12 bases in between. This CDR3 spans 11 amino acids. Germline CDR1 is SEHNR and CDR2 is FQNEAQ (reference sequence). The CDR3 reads CASQTYNEQYF. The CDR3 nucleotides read TGTGCCAGCCAAACCTACAATGAGCAGTACTTC.

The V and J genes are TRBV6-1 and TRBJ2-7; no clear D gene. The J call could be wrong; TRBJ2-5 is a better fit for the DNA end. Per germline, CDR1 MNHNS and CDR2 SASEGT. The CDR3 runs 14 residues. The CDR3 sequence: CASSEGWSRETQYF. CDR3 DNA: TGTGCCAGCAGTGAAGGGTGGTCTCGGGAGACCCAGTACTTC.

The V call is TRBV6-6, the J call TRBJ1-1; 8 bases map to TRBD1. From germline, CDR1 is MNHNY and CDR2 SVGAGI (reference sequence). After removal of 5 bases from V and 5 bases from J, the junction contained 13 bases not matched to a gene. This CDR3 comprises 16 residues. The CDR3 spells CASSGVGGQARTEAFF. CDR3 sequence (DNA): TGTGCCAGCAGTGGGGTCGGGGGACAGGCCCGGACTGAAGCTTTCTTT.

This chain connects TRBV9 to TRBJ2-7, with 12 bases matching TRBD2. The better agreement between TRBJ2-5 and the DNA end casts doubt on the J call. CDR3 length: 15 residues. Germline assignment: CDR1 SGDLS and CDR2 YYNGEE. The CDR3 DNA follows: TGTGCCAGCAGCGCCCGACTAGCGGGGGAGGAGACCCAGTACTTC. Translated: CASSARLAGEETQYF.

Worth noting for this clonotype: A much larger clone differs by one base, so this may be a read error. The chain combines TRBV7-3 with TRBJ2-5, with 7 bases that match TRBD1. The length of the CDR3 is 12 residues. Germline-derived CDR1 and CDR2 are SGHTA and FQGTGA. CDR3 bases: TGTGCCAACAGCTCAGACAGGGTGGCTCTGTACTTC. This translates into CANSSDRVALYF.

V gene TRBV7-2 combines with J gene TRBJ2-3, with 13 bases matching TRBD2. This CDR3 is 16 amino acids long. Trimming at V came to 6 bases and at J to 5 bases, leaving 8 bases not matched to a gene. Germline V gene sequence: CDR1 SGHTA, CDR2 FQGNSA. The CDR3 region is CASRPTSGGARDTQYF. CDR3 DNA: TGTGCCAGCAGACCCACTAGCGGGGGGGCCCGAGATACGCAGTATTTT.

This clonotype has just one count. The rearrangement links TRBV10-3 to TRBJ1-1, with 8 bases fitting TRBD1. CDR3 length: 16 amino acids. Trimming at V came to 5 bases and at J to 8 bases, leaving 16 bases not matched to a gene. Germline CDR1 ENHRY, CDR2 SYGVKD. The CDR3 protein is CAISPQTGQDKAEAFF. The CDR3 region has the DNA TGTGCCATCAGTCCACAGACGGGACAGGATAAGGCGGAAGCTTTCTTT.

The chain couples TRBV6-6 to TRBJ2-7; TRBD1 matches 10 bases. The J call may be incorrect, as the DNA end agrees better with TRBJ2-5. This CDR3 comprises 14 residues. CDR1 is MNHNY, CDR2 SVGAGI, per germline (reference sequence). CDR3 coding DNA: TGTGCCAGCAGAGGGGGACAGGGGCGGGAGACCCAGTACTTC. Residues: CASRGGQGRETQYF.

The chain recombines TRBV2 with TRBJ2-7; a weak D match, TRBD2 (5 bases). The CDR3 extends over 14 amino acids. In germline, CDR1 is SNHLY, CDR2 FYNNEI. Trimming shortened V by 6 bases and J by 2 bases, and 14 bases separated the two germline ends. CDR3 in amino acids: CASRDRRGAYEQYF. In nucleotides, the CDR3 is TGTGCCAGCAGGGACCGACGGGGAGCCTACGAGCAGTACTTC.

The CDR3 reads CASSYVGTSGGEAQYF. The DNA of the CDR3 is TGTGCCAGCAGTTACGTCGGGACTAGCGGGGGGGAGGCGCAGTATTTT. J is TRBJ2-3 and V is TRBV9; 16 nucleotides align to TRBD2. V was pared by 5 bases and J by 10 bases, with 10 bases of the junction left unmatched. The CDR3 consists of 16 residues. Germline V gives CDR1 SGDLS, CDR2 YYNGEE. The full variable domain, with the rest looked up from reference TRBV9 and TRBJ2-3, is DSGVTQTPKHLITATGQRVTLRCSPRSGDLSVYWYQQSLDQGLQFLIQYYNGEERAKGNILERFSAQQFPDLHSELNLSSLELGDSALYFCASSYVGTSGGEAQYFGPGTRLTVL.